The next 12 T cell receptor beta chains were all read from a single sample in a study of OX40 agonist ivuxolimab in advanced cancers. Profiled with immunoSEQ multiplex PCR; TCRdb holds only in-frame clones, not every one. The table has roughly 45,000 clones, roughly 86% seen once. The source was CD4+ or CD8+ T cells sorted from blood, collected in a trial of the OX40 agonist ivuxolimab. The receptor source for this set is an adult with an advanced solid tumor such as melanoma, head and neck, liver or kidney cancer.

The chain uses TRBV5-1 and TRBJ1-1, with D possibly being TRBD1 (6 bases). Germline loops: CDR1 SGHRS, CDR2 YFSETQ. The V gene lost 0 bases and the J gene lost 2 bases, with 8 bases spanning the gap. The CDR3 covers 14 residues. The CDR3 is CASSLGDINTEAFF. In nucleotides, the CDR3 is TGCGCCAGCAGCTTGGGGGACATAAACACTGAAGCTTTCTTT. Together with reference TRBV5-1 and TRBJ1-1, the CDR3 gives the full variable domain: KAGVTQTPRYLIKTRGQQVTLSCSPISGHRSVSWYQQTPGQGLQFLFEYFSETQRNKGNFPGRFSGRQFSNSRSEMNVSTLELGDSALYLCASSLGDINTEAFFGQGTRLTVV.

This clone was observed a handful of times. CDR3 region: CASSPQARPDNEQFF. The CDR3 DNA sequence: TGTGCCAGCTCACCACAGGCTAGGCCGGACAATGAGCAGTTCTTC. V usage is TRBV18 and J usage is TRBJ2-1, with D unclear. The V gene lost 1 base and the J gene lost 5 bases, with 12 bases spanning the gap. Germline CDR1 reads KGHSH; CDR2 reads LQKENI. The CDR3 sequence is 15 residues long.

This chain uses TRBV5-1 with TRBJ1-1, with D possibly TRBD1 on 5 matching bases. CDR3 length equals 14 residues. Trimming removed 4 bases from V and 5 bases from J, with 15 bases in between. CDR1 and CDR2 (germline): SGHRS, YFSETQ. CDR3: CASSELGVGTEAFF. In DNA, the CDR3 is TGCGCCAGCAGCGAATTAGGGGTTGGTACTGAAGCTTTCTTT.

J is TRBJ2-7 and V is TRBV6-5; D uncertain. V gave up 0 bases and J gave up 6 bases, with 9 bases separating them. Germline CDR1 and CDR2: MNHEY and SVGAGI. The length of the CDR3 is 13 residues. The DNA for the CDR3 is TGTGCCAGCAGTTACTCACGAGGCCGCGAGCAGTACTTC. Amino acids: CASSYSRGREQYF.

The gene calls are TRBV5-1 and TRBJ2-3; 8 positions match TRBD2. The CDR3 spans 15 residues. Germline-derived CDR1 and CDR2 are SGHRS and YFSETQ. The trim removed 6 bases at V and 0 bases at J, leaving 6 bases unmatched. In nucleotides, the CDR3 is TGCGCCAGCACCCCGGGGGGGCCTAGCACAGATACGCAGTATTTT. This sequence encodes CASTPGGPSTDTQYF.

In this sample, this clone turned up once. This chain connects TRBV5-4 to TRBJ1-4; a weak D match, TRBD1 (5 bases). V gave up 4 bases and J gave up 0 bases, with 7 bases separating them. Germline CDR1 is SGHNT and CDR2 is YYREEE (reference sequence). The CDR3 length is 14 residues. The CDR3 DNA is TGTGCCAGCAGCCCGGACACAACTAATGAAAAACTGTTTTTT. It translates to CASSPDTTNEKLFF.

The V call is TRBV4-2, the J call TRBJ1-2, with 7 bases identical to TRBD1. This CDR3 spans 17 amino acids. The germline CDR1 and CDR2 sequences are LGHNA and YNFKEQ. J was trimmed by 7 bases and V by 5 bases; bases with no gene match: 19. The CDR3 is CASSFYHGTVSIFGYTF. The CDR3 coding sequence is TGTGCCAGCAGCTTCTATCACGGGACAGTCTCCATTTTTGGCTACACCTTC.

In DNA, the CDR3 is TGCGCCAGCAGCTTAGGACAGCGCGTTGAGGAGCTGTTTTTT. Translated, it gives CASSLGQRVEELFF. This rearrangement joins TRBV5-1 to TRBJ1-4; possibly TRBD1 for D (6 bases). The better agreement between TRBJ2-2 and the DNA end casts doubt on the J call. Germline V gene sequence: CDR1 SGHRS, CDR2 YFSETQ. The CDR3 runs to 14 residues.

V and J are TRBV11-2 and TRBJ2-7, with no clear D. Trimming shortened V by 1 base and J by 4 bases, and 11 bases separated the two germline ends. The germline V gene encodes CDR1 SGHAT and CDR2 FQNNGV. The CDR3 has 14 residues. The CDR3 nucleotides are TGTGCCAGCAGCTTAGTCCTTACAGAGTACGAGCAGTACTTC. Residues: CASSLVLTEYEQYF.

This chain uses TRBV29-1 with TRBJ2-1; weak D call: TRBD2 (7 bases). With 7 bases removed from V and 1 base from J, the gap between germline ends came to 14 bases. The CDR3 covers 14 residues. Per germline, CDR1 SQVTM and CDR2 ANQGSEA. Here the CDR3 DNA reads TGCAGCGCCAAGAAGGGGGGGTCCTACAATGAGCAGTTCTTC. Protein: CSAKKGGSYNEQFF.

The chain uses TRBV6-6 and TRBJ1-1; no clear D gene. The germline V and J ends were trimmed by 6 bases and 0 bases, with 17 bases remaining between them. Germline lookup yields CDR1 MNHNY and CDR2 SVGAGI (reference sequence). This CDR3 comprises 16 residues. As DNA, the CDR3 is TGTGCCAGCAGCCCTAGCCCCTTTATCTTGAACACTGAAGCTTTCTTT. Amino acids: CASSPSPFILNTEAFF.

The rearrangement joins TRBV10-3 to TRBJ2-7, with TRBD1 as a possible D gene (5 bases). Germline V CDR1 and CDR2: ENHRY, SYGVKD. Trimming took 0 bases from V and 3 from J, leaving 9 bases between them. CDR3 length equals 14 residues. The DNA of the CDR3 is TGTGCCATCAGTGAGTCGGGCGGACACTACGAGCAGTACTTC. Protein: CAISESGGHYEQYF.